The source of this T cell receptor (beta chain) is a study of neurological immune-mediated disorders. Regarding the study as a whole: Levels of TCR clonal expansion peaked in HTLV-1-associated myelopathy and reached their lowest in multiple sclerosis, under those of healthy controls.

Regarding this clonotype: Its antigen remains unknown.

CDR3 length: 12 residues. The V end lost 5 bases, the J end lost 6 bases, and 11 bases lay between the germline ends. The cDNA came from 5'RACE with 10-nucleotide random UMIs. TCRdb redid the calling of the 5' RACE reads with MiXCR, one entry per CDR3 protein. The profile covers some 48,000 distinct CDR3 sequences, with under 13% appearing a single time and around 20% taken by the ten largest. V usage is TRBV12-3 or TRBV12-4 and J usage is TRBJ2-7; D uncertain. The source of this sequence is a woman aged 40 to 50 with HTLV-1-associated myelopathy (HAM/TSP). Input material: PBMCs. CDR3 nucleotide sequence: TGTGCCAGCAGTCGAACCCGAGGCGAGCAGTACTTC. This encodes CASSRTRGEQYF.